The 31 T cell receptor delta chains listed next were all sequenced from one sample in a study of γδ T cells in repeated Plasmodium falciparum infection. Gammadelta T cells were flow-sorted from PBMC into Vgamma9/Vdelta2+ and Vdelta2-negative populations for bulk analysis. TCRdb reanalysed the multiplex PCR reads via CATT. The sample has roughly 48,000 delta-chain clones, 1.6% seen once. Material: gamma-delta T cells from blood. The receptors were sampled from a pool of human donors (malaria-infected and uninfected, not separated).

This clone was seen repeatedly, ten times or more. This rearrangement joins TRDV2 to TRDJ1, with 10 bases that match TRDD3. Germline trimming cut 0 bases from V and 2 bases from J; bases unmatched to any gene: 26. The CDR3 length is 23 residues. Germline CDR1 is GEAIGNYY and CDR2 is EKD. The CDR3 coding sequence is TGTGCCTGTGACACCCTCGAGGGGTCCGGAGACTGGGGGATTTTAAGTCGGACCGATAAACTCATCTTT. Translation: CACDTLEGSGDWGILSRTDKLIF.

As concerns this clone: The protein given by TCRdb reflects a much larger clone and differs at residue 16 from this DNA's translation, likely from a read error; the protein shown is the DNA's translation. This chain uses TRDV1 with TRDJ1, with 7 bases matching TRDD2. CDR1 TSWWSYY and CDR2 QGS come from the germline V gene. The CDR3 has 18 amino acids. The CDR3 DNA sequence: TGTGCTCTTGGGGAACTTCGGCAATTCCTACCGTACACCGATAAACCCATCTTT. Amino acids: CALGELRQFLPYTDKPIF.

This clone was picked up a small number of times. The amino acid sequence in TCRdb belongs to a much larger clone and departs from this DNA's translation at residue 16, likely a sequencing read error; the sequence shown is translated from the DNA. CDR3 sequence: CASPEPTTQYWGSTAKLFF. CDR3 in DNA: TGTGCCTCCCCCGAGCCGACTACTCAATACTGGGGGTCGACAGCAAAACTCTTCTTT. V usage is TRDV3 and J usage is TRDJ2; 8 nucleotides line up with TRDD3. Germline-derived CDR1 and CDR2 are TVYSNPD and GDNSRS (reference sequence). This CDR3 has 19 amino acids.

About this clone: The TCRdb protein comes from a much larger clone and disagrees with this DNA's translation at residue 5, likely due to a read error; the protein given here is derived from the DNA. This sequence joins TRAV36/DV7 and TRDJ1; D is possibly TRDD2 or TRDD3 (6 bases each). The CDR3 is 24 amino acids. Germline V lookup: CDR1 VTNFRS, CDR2 LTSSGIE (reference sequence). With 0 bases removed from V and 0 bases from J, the gap between germline ends came to 39 bases. CDR3 sequence (DNA): TGTGCTGTGGAGGCTCAGAATCCTACCCCTGCCTTGATGGGGGTCTATATGTACACCGATAAACTCATCTTT. It codes for CAVEAQNPTPALMGVYMYTDKLIF.

This clone was counted at least ten times. TCRdb shows a much larger clone's protein in place of this DNA's translation, and the two differ at residue 9, likely through a read error; the protein shown is translated from the DNA. The chain links TRDV1 to TRDJ1, with 13 bases identical to TRDD3. Germline CDR1 is TSWWSYY and CDR2 is QGS. CDR3 length: 22 residues. Losses at the gene ends were 5 bases for V and 2 bases for J; bases not matched to a gene: 23. The CDR3: CALGLPLGHSTGGYGTTDKLIF. The CDR3 bases are TGTGCTCTTGGGCTCCCATTAGGCCATAGTACTGGGGGATACGGTACTACCGATAAACTCATCTTT.

This clone was observed many times. This chain joins TRDV1 and TRDJ1; 11 bases are shared with TRDD3. The J gene is not listed in TCRdb, so it was assigned here from a DNA match to germline. Trimming at V came to 2 bases and at J to 4 bases, leaving 15 bases not matched to a gene. This CDR3 comprises 19 residues. Germline V lookup: CDR1 TSWWSYY, CDR2 QGS. The CDR3 bases are TGTGCTCTTGGGGAAGCCCCCGGGGTCCCATGGGGGATACGCGATAAACTCATCTTT. Its protein is CALGEAPGVPWGIRDKLIF.

This clone was seen repeatedly, ten times or more. The CDR3 protein is CALGERPSYGCDGILPEEPTDKLIF. CDR3 bases: TGTGCTCTTGGGGAGCGTCCTTCCTACGGATGCGACGGTATCCTTCCCGAAGAGCCTACCGATAAACTCATCTTT. The chain couples TRDV1 to TRDJ1, with 9 bases fitting TRDD2. Germline V gene lookup returns CDR1 TSWWSYY and CDR2 QGS. J gave up 2 bases and V 3 bases, and 34 bases lay outside the gene matches. CDR3 length equals 25 residues.

This clone was observed at least ten times. J is TRDJ1 and V is TRDV2; 10 bases line up with TRDD3. Germline CDR1 and CDR2: GEAIGNYY and EKD. CDR3 length: 18 amino acids. The V gene end was trimmed by 3 bases and the J gene end by 0 bases; junction bases not matched to a gene: 12. The CDR3 nucleotides read TGTGCCTGTGACGGAGCCTCCTTACTGGGGGATCACACCGATAAACTCATCTTT. Protein product: CACDGASLLGDHTDKLIF.

There are a few counts of this clone. It is likely a read error: a sequence one base away is far more abundant. The same CDR3 arises from other DNA sequences in this sample as well. The chain is built from TRDV1 and TRDJ1, with a tentative D call TRDD3 (6 bases). CDR3 size: 19 residues. CDR1 is TSWWSYY, CDR2 QGS, per germline. CDR3 in amino acids: CALGEVNFYPGILTDKLIF. The CDR3 coding sequence is TGTGCTCTGGGGGAAGTGAATTTCTACCCCGGGATTCTGACCGATAAACTCATCTTT.

This clone was seen only a few times. Since a far larger clone is one base different, this is likely a read error. The same CDR3 can be traced to other DNA sequences in this sample. The rearrangement links TRDV1 to TRDJ1, with a weak D call TRDD3 (6 bases). The J gene was not available in TCRdb and was assigned here by matching the DNA to germline segments. V was trimmed by 2 bases and J by 0 bases, leaving 22 bases between them. The germline V gene encodes CDR1 TSWWSYY and CDR2 QGS. The CDR3 is made up of 19 amino acids. The CDR3 here is CALGEGAGARRGYTDKLIF. In DNA, the CDR3 is TGTGCTCTTGGGGAAGGCGCTGGGGCCCGGAGGGGGTACACCGATAAACTCATCTTT.

This clone showed up just a few times. A far bigger clonotype differs at one base, so this is likely a read error. Other DNA sequences in the sample encode the same CDR3. The V gene is given as TRDV1, and no J gene call is available; the table gives TRDD3 as D, unverified against the DNA. CDR3 length equals 17 residues. The germline CDR1 and CDR2 sequences are TSWWSYY and QGS. The chain's CDR3 is CALGEPPGGLGPAKPIF. The CDR3 DNA sequence: TGTGCTCTTGGGGAGCCTCCTGGGGGATTAGGACCAGCTAAACCCATCTTT.

Ten or more counts support this clone. The V call is TRDV3, the J call TRDJ1, with 12 bases that match TRDD3. This CDR3 has 25 residues. Germline assignment: CDR1 TVYSNPD and CDR2 GDNSRS (reference sequence). Trimming removed 1 base from V and 0 bases from J; junction bases left unmatched: 33. The CDR3 sequence: CAFIPKGRLTTSYWGILSHTDKLIF. The CDR3 DNA is TGTGCCTTTATCCCAAAGGGGCGTCTTACTACCTCGTACTGGGGGATACTCTCTCACACCGATAAACTCATCTTT.

Of note for this clone: A far larger clone is one base from this, pointing to a likely read error. The sample contains more than one DNA sequence encoding this CDR3. The V gene is TRDV1, the J gene TRDJ1; 10 bases fit TRDD3. The CDR3 runs to 19 residues. Germline V gene sequence: CDR1 TSWWSYY, CDR2 QGS. The CDR3: CALGEGPSNWGIYTDKLIF. The CDR3 region has the DNA TGTGCCCTTGGGGAAGGTCCTAGTAACTGGGGGATTTACACCGATAAACTCATCTTT.

This clone was seen only a few times. TCRdb's listed protein matches a much larger clone and diverges from this DNA's translation at residue 16, likely through a read error; the protein shown comes from the DNA. V gene assignment gives TRDV1, but the J gene was left uncalled; the table's D call of TRDD3 was not tested on the DNA. The CDR3 contains 18 residues. Germline assignment: CDR1 TSWWSYY and CDR2 QGS. The CDR3 bases are TGTGCTCTTGGGGAACGAGGAAGGCGAGCGCTTTACACCGATAAATTCATCTTT. Protein product: CALGERGRRALYTDKFIF.

As DNA, the CDR3 is TGTGCCTGTGACCCCCTCATAACTGATGATAAACTCATCTTT. This gives the protein CACDPLITDDKLIF. The V call is TRDV2, the J call TRDJ1; D is unclear. TCRdb offers no J gene call, so here the DNA was matched to germline to obtain one. V dropped 3 bases and J dropped 5 bases, with 15 bases sitting between them. Germline CDR1 is GEAIGNYY and CDR2 is EKD. The CDR3 consists of 14 residues.

This clone was counted at least ten times. The same CDR3 can be traced to other DNA sequences in this sample. The chain has TRDV1 and TRDJ1; 11 positions agree with TRDD3. Losses at the gene ends were 1 base for V and 0 bases for J; bases not matched to a gene: 16. The CDR3 has 21 amino acids. Germline assignment: CDR1 TSWWSYY and CDR2 QGS. The DNA of the CDR3 is TGTGCTCTTGGGGAACCTGTGCCCCACTGGGGGATAATGCGCAACACCGATAAACTCATCTTT. It specifies CALGEPVPHWGIMRNTDKLIF.

A remark on this clone: TCRdb lists the protein of a much larger clone for this DNA, which differs at residue 11, so this is likely a read error; the protein given here is translated from the DNA itself. This chain links TRDV1 with TRDJ1, with 9 bases identical to TRDD2. The J gene was missing in TCRdb and was found by matching the end of the DNA to germline. In germline, CDR1 is TSWWSYY, CDR2 QGS. V dropped 1 base and J dropped 0; count of bases not matched to a gene: 27. The CDR3 contains 24 residues. This CDR3 is CALGEQGLPTPWDATGDNTDKLIF. As DNA, the CDR3 is TGTGCTCTTGGGGAACAGGGCCTTCCTACGCCCTGGGATGCTACTGGGGACAACACCGATAAACTCATCTTT.

Of note for this clone: The protein TCRdb gives is from a much larger clone and does not agree with this DNA's translation at residue 11, likely a read error; the protein shown here comes from the DNA. The J gene is TRDJ1, the V gene TRDV2, with 7 bases fitting TRDD3. The J gene, absent from TCRdb, was called here by matching the DNA to germline. This CDR3 comprises 19 residues. V dropped 0 bases and J dropped 1; count of bases not matched to a gene: 16. CDR1 and CDR2 (germline): GEAIGNYY, EKD. The CDR3 DNA sequence: TGTGCCTGTGACACCACTCCCGTACTGGGGAATACTGCCACCGATAAACTCATCTTT. It translates to CACDTTPVLGNTATDKLIF.

This clone appeared a few times. A read error likely explains this, since a far larger clone differs by one base. The same CDR3 arises from other DNA sequences in this sample as well. For the V gene the call is TRDV1; the J gene has no call; TRDD3, the table's D call, lacks a check against the DNA. CDR3 length equals 17 residues. Germline V gives CDR1 TSWWSYY, CDR2 QGS. In nucleotides, the CDR3 is TGTGCTCTTGGGGAATACAGCCTGGGATACTACCGGGATAAGCTCATCTTT. Its protein is CALGEYSLGYYRDKLIF.

Only a few counts were recorded for this clone. TCRdb records a much larger clone's protein for this DNA, with a difference at residue 9 that likely arises from a read error; the protein given is the translation of the DNA. The J gene is TRDJ1, the V gene TRDV2, with a possible D match to TRDD3 (6 bases). Matching the DNA to germline supplied the J gene, which TCRdb does not give. This CDR3 has 18 residues. Trimming left V 0 bases short and J 0 bases short, with 19 bases between. The germline V gene has CDR1 GEAIGNYY and CDR2 EKD. CDR3 in amino acids: CACDTVGLRGEDTDKLIF. CDR3 DNA: TGTGCCTGTGACACCGTGGGCTTACGGGGGGAAGACACCGATAAACTCATCTTT.

This clone was seen a few times. With a far larger clone one base away, a read error is the likely cause. Other DNA variants within this sample encode the same CDR3. V is TRDV1 and J is TRDJ1, with 13 nucleotides matching TRDD3. The J gene comes from matching the DNA to germline here; TCRdb lacks it. The CDR3 has 23 amino acids. The germline V gene has CDR1 TSWWSYY and CDR2 QGS. V shed 4 bases, J shed 2 bases, and the junction held 25 bases outside the gene matches. In nucleotides, the CDR3 is TGTGCTCTTGGGGCTCGATTCCCAAAGTTATACTGGGGGATACGCACCGAAACCGATAAACTCATCTTT. It codes for CALGARFPKLYWGIRTETDKLIF.

This clone has just a few counts. The TCRdb record carries a much larger clone's protein, which differs from this DNA's translation at residue 9; a read error is the likely cause, and the protein listed here is the DNA translation. The V gene is TRDV1, the J gene TRDJ3, with 12 positions matching TRDD3. The J gene, missing from TCRdb, was assigned here through DNA to germline matching. J gave up 0 bases and V 2 bases, and 17 bases lay outside the gene matches. The CDR3 is 24 amino acids. CDR1 is TSWWSYY and CDR2 is QGS in the germline V gene. The CDR3 loop is CALGERPYPPTGGYFSWDTRQMFF. CDR3 DNA: TGTGCTCTTGGGGAAAGGCCCTACCCTCCAACTGGGGGATACTTCTCCTGGGACACCCGACAGATGTTTTTC.

There are many counts of this clone. This may be a read error, as it is one base from a much larger clone. The V gene is TRDV2, the J gene TRDJ1, with TRDD3 matching 10 bases. Trimming cost V 0 bases and J 0 bases; bases outside gene matches: 3. This CDR3 is built from 16 residues. Germline V gene data show CDR1 as GEAIGNYY and CDR2 as EKD. The CDR3 here is CACDTLTGGYTDKLIF. Written as DNA, the CDR3 is TGTGCCTGTGACACCCTTACTGGGGGATACACCGATAAACTCATCTTT.

This clone was detected many times. This CDR3 is also generated by other DNA sequences in the sample. The rearrangement uses TRDV1 and TRDJ1, with 11 nucleotides matching TRDD3. The CDR3 has 18 amino acids. Germline lookup yields CDR1 TSWWSYY and CDR2 QGS. With V trimmed by 2 bases and J by 1 base, 9 bases remained unmatched. The CDR3 is CALGERGFGGYATDKLIF. CDR3 in DNA: TGTGCTCTTGGGGAAAGGGGCTTTGGGGGATACGCCACCGATAAACTCATCTTT.

This clone came up many times. TCRdb lists the protein of a much larger clone for this DNA, which differs at residue 11, so this is likely a read error; the protein given here is translated from the DNA itself. The chain links TRDV2 to TRDJ1; D remains unclear. CDR1 and CDR2 from the germline V gene are GEAIGNYY and EKD. The CDR3 sequence is 15 residues long. V lost 5 bases and J 7 bases, leaving 22 bases between the germline ends. The CDR3 loop reads CACVRTESYGRKLIF. In DNA, the CDR3 is TGTGCCTGTGTTCGCACAGAGTCGTACGGGCGTAAACTCATCTTT.

The sample holds a few counts of this clone. TCRdb pairs this DNA with a much larger clone's protein that differs at residue 13, likely a read error; the protein shown was translated from the DNA. This chain uses TRDV1 with TRDJ1; 9 bases map to TRDD2. The CDR3 extends over 24 amino acids. J gave up 0 bases and V 5 bases, and 31 bases lay outside the gene matches. Germline CDR1 TSWWSYY, CDR2 QGS. The CDR3 is CALGNQAFLLPGRYRFQNTDKLIF. The CDR3 bases are TGTGCTCTTGGGAACCAGGCCTTCCTACTCCCTGGGAGATACCGGTTTCAGAACACCGATAAACTCATCTTT.

With respect to this clone: Germline and junction disagree at one end, which may indicate a read error. V usage is TRDV1 and J usage is TRDJ1; 7 positions agree with TRDD2. TCRdb gives no J gene; it was assigned here by matching the DNA to germline. The germline V gene encodes CDR1 TSWWSYY and CDR2 QGS. The CDR3 has 18 residues. CDR3 sequence reads: CSGTSIPTVWEYTDKLIF. The CDR3 region has the DNA TGCTCTGGGACCTCTATTCCTACAGTGTGGGAGTACACCGATAAACTCATCTTT.

Only a few counts were recorded for this clone. A far larger clone lies a single base away; this is likely a read error. This sample also contains other DNA sequences that code for the same CDR3. The V gene reported is TRDV1; the J gene is uncalled; the table gives TRDD3 as D, unverified against the DNA. This CDR3 region has 16 residues. Germline V gives CDR1 TSWWSYY, CDR2 QGS. The CDR3 nucleotides are TGTGCTCTTGGGGAAAGTGGGGGGGGACCCACCGATAAGCTCATCTTT. Translated, it gives CALGESGGGPTDKLIF.

In its sample, this clone ranks as medium-sized. Different DNA sequences within this sample yield the same CDR3. The rearrangement joins TRDV1 to TRDJ1; 8 bases align to TRDD3. The CDR3 covers 14 residues. With 4 bases clipped from V and 4 bases from J, the junction kept 5 bases outside the gene matches. Germline assignment: CDR1 TSWWSYY and CDR2 QGS. In nucleotides, the CDR3 is TGTGCTCTTGGGGCGGGATACGCCAACGATAAACTCATCTTT. This gives the protein CALGAGYANDKLIF.

This clone was detected only a few times. The translation of this DNA and the TCRdb protein of a much larger clone differ at residue 9, probably owing to a read error; the protein shown here is translated from the DNA. The rearrangement joins TRDV2 to TRDJ1, with TRDD3 matching over 8 bases. TCRdb gives no J gene; it was assigned here by matching the DNA to germline. The V and J ends lost 1 base and 2 bases, in that order; junction bases with no gene match: 14. The CDR3 has 18 residues. CDR1 GEAIGNYY and CDR2 EKD come from the germline V gene. This CDR3 reads CACDTVGGAWGKTDKLIF. For the CDR3, the DNA is TGTGCCTGTGACACGGTAGGAGGTGCCTGGGGGAAAACCGATAAACTCATCTTT.

Details on this clone: This DNA translates differently at residue 6 from the TCRdb protein, which is that of a much larger clone; a read error is likely, and the protein shown is the DNA's own translation. The chain uses TRDV1 and TRDJ1, with 7 bases identical to TRDD3. Here the J gene came from matching the DNA to germline, since TCRdb omits it. In germline, CDR1 is TSWWSYY, CDR2 QGS. This CDR3 has 16 amino acids. Trimming took 6 bases from V and 3 from J; bases not matched to a gene: 13. DNA of the CDR3: TGTGCTCTTGGCCTTATCGGGGGATCTACACCCGATAAACTCATCTTT. Translating it yields CALGLIGGSTPDKLIF.